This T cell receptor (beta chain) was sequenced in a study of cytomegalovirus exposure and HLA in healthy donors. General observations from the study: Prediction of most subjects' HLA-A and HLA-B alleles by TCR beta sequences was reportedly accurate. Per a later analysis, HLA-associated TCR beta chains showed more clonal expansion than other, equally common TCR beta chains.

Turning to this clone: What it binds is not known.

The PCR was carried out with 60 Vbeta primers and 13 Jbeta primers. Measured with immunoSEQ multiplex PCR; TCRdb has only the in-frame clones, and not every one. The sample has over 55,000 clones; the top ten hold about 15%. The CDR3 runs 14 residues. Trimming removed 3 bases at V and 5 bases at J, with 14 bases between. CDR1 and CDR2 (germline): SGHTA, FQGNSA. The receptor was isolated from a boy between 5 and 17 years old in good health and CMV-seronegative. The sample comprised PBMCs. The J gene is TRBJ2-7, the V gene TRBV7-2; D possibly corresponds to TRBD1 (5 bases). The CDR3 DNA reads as TGTGCCAGCAGCTTGTGGGGCCCCCGGGACGAGCAGTACTTC. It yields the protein CASSLWGPRDEQYF.